Listed here is a single TCR beta chain. Its antigen is not yet known. The sample holds no much larger clone one base away, and base qualities are not on file. Each PCR received spiked-in synthetic TCR analog templates so that absolute template abundance could be estimated from read counts. Using the immunoSEQ assay, TCRbeta CDR3 regions were amplified from genomic DNA with bias-controlled V and J gene primers. Sequencing of rearranged TCRbeta segments was performed at approximately 20X coverage. Per the original workflow: Clustering was used to correct sequencing errors, and CDR3s were annotated against IMGT to assign V, D and J genes. Only productive TCRbeta rearrangements were used in downstream analyses, excluding out-of-frame or stop-codon sequences. To compute clonality, Shannon entropy was normalized by the log of the number of unique productive sequences and then subtracted from one. Fisher's exact test with Benjamini-Hochberg correction, using a cutoff of adjusted p below 0.01, was how clones that differed between time points or between blood and tumor were identified. TCRdb took over this immuneACCESS table, retaining in-frame rearrangements with V and J assigned. Such tables are incomplete; in checked studies, under half of the missing clones stem from an unresolved V gene, and the remainder is unexplained. The D gene and trimming were derived from the DNA, and the V and J assignments and clone size from that table. The sample includes approximately 39,000 clones, with around 85% observed a single time. Of the sample, around 15% falls within the top ten clones.

The sample originates from a study of PD-L1 blockade in urothelial cancer (dated by TCRdb to about 2017). As for the study more broadly: Every patient began therapy at some point between 2013 and 2015 and was given atezolizumab 1,200 mg intravenously every 3 weeks. Durable clinical benefit was defined as a progression-free survival longer than 6 months, and TCR features were additionally tested against progression-free survival and overall survival. Blood samples were analyzed 3 weeks after the start of treatment (second dose) and 6 weeks after the start of treatment. An ECOG performance status of 0 or 1 was recorded for the patients, and 0 to 3 prior chemotherapy regimens had been received by the patients. About 90% of the roughly 29 patients were identified as males with urothelial cancer of bladder origin, and a prior smoking history was reported by 18 of 29 patients. Some 30 patients had pretreatment blood TCR-seq, roughly 25 had at least one posttreatment blood collection, and roughly 25 had tumor TCR-seq. The study, an exploratory multi-omic analysis, examined somatic, immune and clinical correlates of response to PD-L1 blockade with atezolizumab in urothelial cancer. Pretreatment tumor samples and matched peripheral blood, collected serially before and after atezolizumab treatment, underwent TCR sequencing. Durable clinical benefit was achieved by nine patients but not by the remaining 20. Blood samples gave median yields of 141,255 T cells and tens of thousands of unique TCRs, along with a median clonality of approximately 0.084. Whole exome sequencing and RNA sequencing of pretreatment tumors were performed alongside TCR sequencing in the same patients.

The research as a whole found: Small sample size (n ≈ 30) and many exploratory analyses mean the results are intended to be hypothesis-generating. Among patients with durable benefit, tumor-associated TCR clones showed greater expansion in peripheral blood 3 weeks after treatment started (n ≈ 21, p = 0.022). A pretreatment peripheral blood TCR clonality below the median was linked to improved progression-free and overall survival.

Interpreted using the paper, the time point label stands for: pretreatment peripheral blood. A total of roughly 31 patients with locally advanced or metastatic urothelial carcinoma, treated at Memorial Sloan Kettering on a trial protocol, made up the cohort. Peripheral blood mononuclear cells were collected pretreatment and during treatment, with between 1 and 8 total time points per patient. The Qiagen DNeasy Blood extraction kit was used to purify genomic DNA from total PBMCs and tumor samples. PBMCs were collected pretreatment and during treatment and were isolated and stored as previously described. This receptor was identified in an elderly man with urothelial cancer. Sequencing was performed on PBMCs, taken around atezolizumab (anti-PD-L1) treatment.

The CDR3 protein sequence reads: CASSRAVRDTGEQFF. The DNA sequence reads TGCGCCAGCAGCCGCGCCGTCCGGGACACCGGTGAGCAGTTCTTC. Recombination connected TRBV5-1 to TRBJ2-1; matching of 6 bases hints at TRBD1 as the D gene. The CDR3, from cysteine to phenylalanine, totals 15 residues. Of the read, only the CDR3 DNA is kept; its 45 bases are in frame from base 1. V lost 4 bases and J lost 9 bases; the stretch between them is 20 bases long. CDR1 and CDR2, per the germline V gene, are SGHRS and YFSETQ.